Each of the 27 T cell receptor beta chains below was sequenced from the same sample in a study of memory CD4+ T cells and cytomegalovirus serostatus. Profiling relied on immunoSEQ multiplex PCR, and the TCRdb table lists in-frame clones only, not all of them. The table lists approximately 46,000 clones, about three quarters of them singletons. Single viable CD3+CD4+CD8-CD45RO+ cells were sorted as the memory CD4+ T cells. Sequencing was done on a sample of memory CD4+ T cells from blood. These receptors all stem from an adult in good health and CMV-seronegative.

The chain joins TRBV2 to TRBJ2-7; TRBD1 is a possible D gene (5 bases). This CDR3 spans 14 amino acids. The V gene's germline CDR1 is SNHLY and CDR2 FYNNEI. Trimming stripped 6 bases from V and 2 bases from J, with 14 bases between. The CDR3 loop reads CASSSGPPAYEQYF. The CDR3, as DNA: TGTGCCAGCAGCTCAGGGCCTCCTGCCTACGAGCAGTACTTC.

The genes are TRBV30 and TRBJ2-1; D might be TRBD1 (5 bases). V lost 1 base, J lost 4 bases, and 11 bases lay in between. CDR3 length: 14 amino acids. CDR1 GTSNPN and CDR2 SVGIG come from the germline V gene (reference sequence). CDR3 nucleotides: TGTGCCTGGAGTGCGGTTTCAGGGTACAATGAGCAGTTCTTC. This translates into CAWSAVSGYNEQFF.

There are a few counts of this clone. The V gene is TRBV5-1, the J gene TRBJ2-5; no reliable D call. This CDR3 spans 12 amino acids. The ends were cut back, 2 bases at V and 4 bases at J, with 6 bases in the middle. Germline loops: CDR1 SGHRS, CDR2 YFSETQ. The CDR3 loop reads CASSLSGETQYF. As DNA, the CDR3 is TGCGCCAGCAGCTTAAGTGGAGAGACCCAGTACTTC.

This sequence joins TRBV7-9 and TRBJ2-7; D is unclear. This CDR3 comprises 15 residues. The germline V gene has CDR1 SEHNR and CDR2 FQNEAQ (reference sequence). The V and J ends lost 4 bases and 1 base respectively, with 14 bases between them. CDR3 DNA sequence: TGTGCCAGCAGCTCCTCCCCGGCCTCATCCTACGAGCAGTACTTC. As protein: CASSSSPASSYEQYF.

The chain employs TRBV19 and TRBJ1-3; tentative D call: TRBD1 (5 bases). Germline V gene lookup returns CDR1 LNHDA and CDR2 SQIVND (reference sequence). This CDR3 spans 15 amino acids. Trimming removed 5 bases from V and 0 bases from J, with 11 bases in between. CDR3 amino acids: CASSGDRSSGNTIYF. CDR3 bases: TGTGCCAGTAGTGGGGACCGCTCCTCTGGAAACACCATATATTTT.

The chain employs TRBV11-2 and TRBJ1-2, with D possibly TRBD1 on 6 matching bases. Germline loops: CDR1 SGHAT, CDR2 FQNNGV. The CDR3 runs 15 residues. The V gene lost 5 bases and the J gene lost 6 bases, with 19 bases spanning the gap. CDR3 in DNA: TGTGCCAGCAGCCCTACAGGGCTTATCGTCGATGGCTACACCTTC. It translates to CASSPTGLIVDGYTF.

This clone was detected once. This chain links TRBV5-6 with TRBJ1-2; no reliable D call. Germline assignment: CDR1 SGHDT and CDR2 YYEEEE. Trimming removed 0 bases from V and 4 bases from J, with 13 bases in between. The CDR3 covers 15 residues. The CDR3 coding sequence is TGTGCCAGCAGCTTGGTGGACGGCAGGCTCTATGGCTACACCTTC. It specifies CASSLVDGRLYGYTF. The whole variable domain, filled in from reference TRBV5-6 and TRBJ1-2, reads DAGVTQSPTHLIKTRGQQVTLRCSPKSGHDTVSWYQQALGQGPQFIFQYYEEEERQRGNFPDRFSGHQFPNYSSELNVNALLLGDSALYLCASSLVDGRLYGYTFGSGTRLTVV.

This clone was seen more than once but under ten times. V is TRBV5-4 and J is TRBJ2-5, with TRBD1 matching over 11 bases. Per the germline V gene, CDR1 is SGHNT and CDR2 is YYREEE (reference sequence). The CDR3 is 16 residues long. V was pared by 0 bases and J by 0 bases, with 1 base of the junction left unmatched. Here the CDR3 DNA reads TGTGCCAGCAGCTTGGGGGACAGGGGGTACCAAGAGACCCAGTACTTC. This encodes CASSLGDRGYQETQYF.

The chain combines TRBV6-4 with TRBJ2-7; D gene uncertain. Germline values: CDR1 MRHNA, CDR2 SNTAGT. This CDR3 has 14 amino acids. Between the trimmed V and J ends, which lost 2 bases and 2 bases, there was a span of 10 bases. The CDR3 protein is CASSDQDNPYEQYF. The CDR3 DNA follows: TGTGCCAGCAGTGACCAAGACAACCCCTACGAGCAGTACTTC.

The CDR3 DNA reads TGCGCCAGCAGCTTGATGCAAGAGACCCAGTACTTC. Its translation: CASSLMQETQYF. This chain connects TRBV5-1 to TRBJ2-5; no clear D. The CDR3 contains 12 residues. Between the trimmed V and J ends, which lost 1 base and 2 bases, there was a span of 3 bases. Germline V gene sequence: CDR1 SGHRS, CDR2 YFSETQ.

This rearrangement joins TRBV7-8 to TRBJ1-5; TRBD1 might be the D (5 bases). CDR3 size: 17 residues. V was shortened by 2 bases and J by 3 bases, with 17 bases between the two germline ends. Germline values: CDR1 SGHVS, CDR2 FQNEAQ. The chain's CDR3 is CASSLFRVRGPNQPQHF. CDR3 coding DNA: TGTGCCAGCAGCTTATTTCGGGTGAGGGGTCCCAATCAGCCCCAGCATTTT.

This clone has just one count. The chain employs TRBV19 and TRBJ2-1; 7 bases map to TRBD2. Trimming cost V 1 base and J 1 base; bases outside gene matches: 4. CDR1 and CDR2 from the germline V gene are LNHDA and SQIVND (reference sequence). The CDR3 is made up of 16 amino acids. CDR3 nucleotide sequence: TGTGCCAGTAGTATAGCCAGCGGGGTGTCCTACAATGAGCAGTTCTTC. Translated, it gives CASSIASGVSYNEQFF.

This chain links TRBV6-4 with TRBJ2-5, with 8 bases matching TRBD1. Germline loops: CDR1 MRHNA, CDR2 SNTAGT. The CDR3 consists of 14 residues. The J segment lost 5 bases and the V segment lost 0 bases, leaving 2 bases of the junction unmatched. The CDR3: CASSDSTGDETQYF. The CDR3 region has the DNA TGTGCCAGCAGTGACTCGACAGGGGACGAGACCCAGTACTTC.

The rearrangement uses TRBV5-6 and TRBJ2-7, with D maybe TRBD1 (6 bases). The V and J ends lost 4 bases and 9 bases respectively, with 14 bases between them. The CDR3 runs to 12 residues. CDR1 is SGHDT and CDR2 is YYEEEE in the germline V gene. The CDR3 bases are TGTGCCAGCAGCACCGACAGGCTGGGGCAGTACTTC. It specifies CASSTDRLGQYF.

This clone appeared a single time. The rearrangement uses TRBV11-2 and TRBJ1-2; maybe TRBD1 (5 bases). The germline V gene encodes CDR1 SGHAT and CDR2 FQNNGV. The CDR3 extends over 15 amino acids. V was shortened by 6 bases and J by 5 bases, with 19 bases between the two germline ends. Here the CDR3 DNA reads TGTGCCAGCAGACATCCGGGACGGATGGAATATGGCTACACCTTC. Protein sequence: CASRHPGRMEYGYTF.

This rearrangement joins TRBV5-6 to TRBJ2-7, with 9 bases fitting TRBD1. J lost 6 bases, V lost 4 bases, and 14 bases had no gene match. CDR1 and CDR2 from the germline V gene are SGHDT and YYEEEE. The CDR3 runs to 16 residues. In DNA, the CDR3 is TGTGCCAGCAGCCTCCTCCTGGACAGGGGAGGCCTCGAGCAGTACTTC. Translation gives CASSLLLDRGGLEQYF.

The CDR3 reads CSALLGRGETQYF. The CDR3, as DNA: TGCAGCGCCCTTTTAGGCCGCGGAGAGACCCAGTACTTC. The rearrangement links TRBV29-1 to TRBJ2-5; the D is unclear. CDR1 and CDR2 (germline): SQVTM, ANQGSEA. Trimming cost V 7 bases and J 4 bases, with 16 bases left between them. This CDR3 region has 13 residues.

The chain is built from TRBV18 and TRBJ2-3; 11 bases fit TRBD2. There are 16 residues in the CDR3. V lost 6 bases and J lost 2; bases outside the gene matches: 7. Germline V gene sequence: CDR1 KGHSH, CDR2 LQKENI. CDR3 amino acids: CASSPVSGGATDTQYF. DNA of the CDR3: TGTGCCAGCTCCCCCGTTAGCGGGGGGGCCACAGATACGCAGTATTTT.

This clone came up a few times. The CDR3 is CASSKVFPGQGTSNTEAFF. CDR3 nucleotides: TGTGCCAGCAGCAAAGTGTTCCCCGGACAGGGAACATCCAACACTGAAGCTTTCTTT. The rearrangement links TRBV21-1 to TRBJ1-1; the listed D gene, TRBD1, was not tested against the DNA. TRBV21-1 is designated a pseudogene. The CDR3 runs 19 residues.

The chain employs TRBV18 and TRBJ1-2, with no clear D. Germline V gives CDR1 KGHSH, CDR2 LQKENI. Trimming removed 3 bases from V and 4 bases from J, with 15 bases in between. The CDR3 is 15 amino acids. The CDR3 bases are TGTGCCAGCTCACCGCCATCCTGGGCCGGCTATGGCTACACCTTC. It translates to CASSPPSWAGYGYTF.

V gene TRBV2 combines with J gene TRBJ2-3, with TRBD2 identical over 9 bases. Trimming at V came to 3 bases and at J to 1 base, leaving 2 bases not matched to a gene. CDR3 size: 15 residues. Germline V gene lookup returns CDR1 SNHLY and CDR2 FYNNEI. The CDR3 nucleotides read TGTGCCAGCAGTGATGGCGGGGGGGGCACAGATACGCAGTATTTT. As protein: CASSDGGGGTDTQYF.

The CDR3 reads CASSENQLAGGSQGETQYF. The CDR3, as DNA: TGTGCCAGCAGCGAGAATCAACTAGCGGGGGGCTCCCAGGGGGAGACCCAGTACTTC. The rearrangement links TRBV7-9 to TRBJ2-5; 12 bases match TRBD2. The CDR3 spans 19 residues. The V gene's germline CDR1 is SEHNR and CDR2 FQNEAQ (reference sequence). With V trimmed by 5 bases and J by 5 bases, 18 bases remained unmatched.

This clone was detected only a few times. Other nucleotide sequences from this sample produce the same CDR3. This chain joins TRBV19 and TRBJ1-1; D is ambiguous. CDR3 length: 11 amino acids. Germline V gene lookup returns CDR1 LNHDA and CDR2 SQIVND (reference sequence). V shed 6 bases and J shed 0 bases, with 2 bases lying between them. The CDR3 loop is CASRLNTEAFF. CDR3 in DNA: TGTGCCAGTAGGCTGAACACTGAAGCTTTCTTT.

The chain couples TRBV25-1 to TRBJ2-1; D might be TRBD1 (6 bases). V was pared by 3 bases and J by 0 bases, with 12 bases between. From germline, CDR1 is MGHDK and CDR2 SYGVNS. The length of the CDR3 is 16 residues. The CDR3 here is CASSEKGVSSYNEQFF. Written as DNA, the CDR3 is TGTGCCAGCAGTGAGAAGGGGGTAAGCTCCTACAATGAGCAGTTCTTC.

The CDR3 DNA follows: TGTGCCAGCAGTGAAGCGACGGGGACGGATTCACCCCTCCACTTT. This gives the protein CASSEATGTDSPLHF. The chain recombines TRBV6-1 with TRBJ1-6; D may be TRBD1 (5 bases). The CDR3 contains 15 residues. The germline CDR1 and CDR2 sequences are MNHNS and SASEGT. Trimming left V 0 bases short and J 8 bases short, with 11 bases between.

This clone was recorded a few times. The rearrangement joins TRBV6-1 to TRBJ1-6, with D unresolved. V lost 2 bases and J lost 8, with 7 bases in between. Germline values: CDR1 MNHNS, CDR2 SASEGT. The CDR3 consists of 13 residues. The CDR3 DNA reads TGTGCCAGCAGTGAAAACATTTATTCACCCCTCCACTTT. It yields the protein CASSENIYSPLHF.

The chain employs TRBV4-2 and TRBJ1-1; 9 positions agree with TRBD1. CDR1 and CDR2 from the germline V gene are LGHNA and YNFKEQ. The CDR3 has 17 amino acids. V shed 5 bases, J shed 2 bases, and the junction held 12 bases outside the gene matches. CDR3 loop: CASSSTPGQGYNTEAFF. CDR3 nucleotides: TGTGCCAGCAGCTCCACCCCGGGACAGGGATATAACACTGAAGCTTTCTTT.